The 5 T cell receptor beta chains listed next were all sequenced from one sample in a study of blood T cell repertoires in COVID-19. The assay was immunoSEQ multiplex PCR, and TCRdb's table has in-frame clones only and misses some. The sample has 25,000 to 35,000 clones; approximately 79% are singletons. The specimen sequenced was peripheral blood. Receptors were obtained from a man aged 80 or over with active or convalescent COVID-19.

The count of this clone is one. Sequence at one end of the junction differs from germline and may be a read error. The gene calls are TRBV5-1 and TRBJ2-2; a possible D gene is TRBD2 (6 bases). CDR1 and CDR2 (germline): SGHRS, YFSETQ. This CDR3 spans 18 amino acids. The CDR3, as DNA: TGCGCCAGCAGCTTGGAGGCGGGGACTGACACTAAACACCGGGGAGCTGTTTTT. As protein: CASSLEAGTDTKHRGAVF. The entire variable domain, with the rest obtained from reference TRBV5-1 and TRBJ2-2, is as follows: KAGVTQTPRYLIKTRGQQVTLSCSPISGHRSVSWYQQTPGQGLQFLFEYFSETQRNKGNFPGRFSGRQFSNSRSEMNVSTLELGDSALYLCASSLEAGTDTKHRGAVFGEGSRLTVL.

The V call is TRBV27, the J call TRBJ1-6; TRBD1 agrees at 8 bases. V shed 6 bases and J 6 bases; nucleotides not matched to a gene: 7. CDR3 length: 15 amino acids. The V gene's germline CDR1 is MNHEY and CDR2 SMNVEV (reference sequence). For the CDR3, the DNA is TGTGCCAGCAGACCGCAGGGGGCGTTTAATTCACCCCTCCACTTT. It encodes CASRPQGAFNSPLHF.

In DNA form, the CDR3 reads TGTGCCAGTGGTAGGAGCGGCCAAGAGACCCAGTACTTC. Its translation is CASGRSGQETQYF. The genes are TRBV19 and TRBJ2-5; weak D call: TRBD2 (5 bases). The V and J ends lost 8 bases and 1 base respectively, with 11 bases between them. The germline CDR1 and CDR2 sequences are LNHDA and SQIVND (reference sequence). The CDR3 sequence is 13 residues long.

This clone has only one observation. V gene TRBV28 combines with J gene TRBJ1-2; D ambiguous. CDR3 length: 13 amino acids. CDR1 is MDHEN, CDR2 SYDVKM, per germline. V lost 6 bases and J 6 bases, leaving 14 bases between the germline ends. The CDR3 DNA sequence: TGTGCCAGCAGGCCCCCCGGAGTAGATGGCTACACCTTC. It translates to CASRPPGVDGYTF.

The rearrangement joins TRBV9 to TRBJ2-7, with a possible D match to TRBD2 (6 bases). Trimming took 2 bases from V and 0 from J, leaving 9 bases between them. The germline V gene has CDR1 SGDLS and CDR2 YYNGEE. CDR3 length: 14 amino acids. CDR3 sequence reads: CASSVGTYSYEQYF. CDR3 sequence (DNA): TGTGCCAGCAGCGTCGGGACTTACTCCTACGAGCAGTACTTC.